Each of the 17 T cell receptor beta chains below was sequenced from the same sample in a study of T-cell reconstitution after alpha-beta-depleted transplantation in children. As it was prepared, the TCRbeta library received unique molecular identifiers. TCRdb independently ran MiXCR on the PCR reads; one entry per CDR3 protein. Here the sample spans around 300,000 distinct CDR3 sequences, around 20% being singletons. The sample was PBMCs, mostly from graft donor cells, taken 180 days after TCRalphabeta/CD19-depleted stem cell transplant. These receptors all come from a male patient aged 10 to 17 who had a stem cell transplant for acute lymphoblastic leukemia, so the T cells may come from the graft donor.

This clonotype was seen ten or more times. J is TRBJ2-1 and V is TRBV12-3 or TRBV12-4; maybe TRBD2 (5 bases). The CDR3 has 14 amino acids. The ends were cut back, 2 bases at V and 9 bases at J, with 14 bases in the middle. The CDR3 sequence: CASSLPSGDLEQFF. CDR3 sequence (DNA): TGTGCCAGCAGTTTACCCAGCGGAGATCTTGAGCAGTTCTTC.

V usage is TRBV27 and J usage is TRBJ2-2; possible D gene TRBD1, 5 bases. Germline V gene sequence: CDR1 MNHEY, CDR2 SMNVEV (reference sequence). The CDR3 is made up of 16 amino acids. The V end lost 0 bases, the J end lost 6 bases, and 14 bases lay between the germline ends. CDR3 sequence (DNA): TGTGCCAGCAGTTTATCGGGGCTAGTAGTAGCCGGGGAGCTGTTTTTT. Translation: CASSLSGLVVAGELFF.

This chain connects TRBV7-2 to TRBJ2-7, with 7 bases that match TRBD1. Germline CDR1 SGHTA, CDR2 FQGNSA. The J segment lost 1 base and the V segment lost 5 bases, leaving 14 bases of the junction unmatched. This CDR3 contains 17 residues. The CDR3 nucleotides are TGTGCCAGCAGCCTACGACGGGACAGCTCCTTATCCTACGAGCAGTACTTC. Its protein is CASSLRRDSSLSYEQYF. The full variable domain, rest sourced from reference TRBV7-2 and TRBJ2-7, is GAGVSQSPSNKVTEKGKDVELRCDPISGHTALYWYRQSLGQGLEFLIYFQGNSAPDKSGLPSDRFSAERTGGSVSTLTIQRTQQEDSAVYLCASSLRRDSSLSYEQYFGPGTRLTVT.

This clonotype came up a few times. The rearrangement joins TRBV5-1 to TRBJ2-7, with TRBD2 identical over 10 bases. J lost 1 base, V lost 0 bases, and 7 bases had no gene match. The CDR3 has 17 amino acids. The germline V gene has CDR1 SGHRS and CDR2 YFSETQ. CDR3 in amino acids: CASSLDRTSGTSYEQYF. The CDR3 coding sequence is TGCGCCAGCAGCTTGGACAGGACTAGCGGCACATCCTACGAGCAGTACTTC.

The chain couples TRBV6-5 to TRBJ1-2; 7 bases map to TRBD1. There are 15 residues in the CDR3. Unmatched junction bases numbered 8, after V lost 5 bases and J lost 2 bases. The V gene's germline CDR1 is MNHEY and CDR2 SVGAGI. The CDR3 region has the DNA TGTGCCAGCAGTCACCGACAGGGAGTAAACTATGGCTACACCTTC. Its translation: CASSHRQGVNYGYTF.

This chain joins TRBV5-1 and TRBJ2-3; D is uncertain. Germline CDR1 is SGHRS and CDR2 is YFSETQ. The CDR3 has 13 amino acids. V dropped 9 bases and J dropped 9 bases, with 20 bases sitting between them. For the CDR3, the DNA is TGCGCCACCTCCAGCCCCTTGCAGCCGACGCAGTATTTT. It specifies CATSSPLQPTQYF. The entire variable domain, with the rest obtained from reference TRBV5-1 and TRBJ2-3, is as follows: KAGVTQTPRYLIKTRGQQVTLSCSPISGHRSVSWYQQTPGQGLQFLFEYFSETQRNKGNFPGRFSGRQFSNSRSEMNVSTLELGDSALYLCATSSPLQPTQYFGPGTRLTVL.

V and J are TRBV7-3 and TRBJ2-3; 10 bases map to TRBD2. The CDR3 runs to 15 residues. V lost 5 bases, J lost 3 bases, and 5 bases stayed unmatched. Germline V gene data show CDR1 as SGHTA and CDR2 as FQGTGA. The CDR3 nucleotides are TGTGCCAGCAGCCACCAGCGGGAGGGTACAGATACGCAGTATTTT. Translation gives CASSHQREGTDTQYF.

The CDR3 sequence is CASSDWAGGPTGELFF. The DNA for the CDR3 is TGTGCCAGCAGTGATTGGGCGGGAGGGCCCACCGGGGAGCTGTTTTTT. This chain links TRBV2 with TRBJ2-2; 9 bases line up with TRBD2. Germline V gives CDR1 SNHLY, CDR2 FYNNEI. The CDR3 is made up of 16 amino acids. After removal of 3 bases from V and 4 bases from J, the junction contained 6 bases not matched to a gene.

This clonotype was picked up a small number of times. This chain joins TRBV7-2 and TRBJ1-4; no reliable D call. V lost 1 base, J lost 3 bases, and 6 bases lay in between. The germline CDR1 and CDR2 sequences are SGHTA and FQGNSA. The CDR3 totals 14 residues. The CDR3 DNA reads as TGTGCCAGCAGCTTAGGGCAGCCTAATGAAAAACTGTTTTTT. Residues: CASSLGQPNEKLFF.

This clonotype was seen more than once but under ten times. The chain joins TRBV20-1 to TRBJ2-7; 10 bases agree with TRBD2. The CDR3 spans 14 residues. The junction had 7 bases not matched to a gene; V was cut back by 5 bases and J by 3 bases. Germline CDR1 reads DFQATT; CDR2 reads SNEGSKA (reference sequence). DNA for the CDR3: TGCAGTGCTCAGTCTAGCGGGAGAATCTACGAGCAGTACTTC. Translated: CSAQSSGRIYEQYF.

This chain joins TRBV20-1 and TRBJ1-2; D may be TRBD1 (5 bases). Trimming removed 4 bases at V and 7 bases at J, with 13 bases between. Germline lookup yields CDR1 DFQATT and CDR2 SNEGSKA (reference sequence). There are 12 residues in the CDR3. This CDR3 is CSATRDSRGYTF. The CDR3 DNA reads TGCAGTGCTACCCGGGACTCTCGTGGCTACACCTTC.

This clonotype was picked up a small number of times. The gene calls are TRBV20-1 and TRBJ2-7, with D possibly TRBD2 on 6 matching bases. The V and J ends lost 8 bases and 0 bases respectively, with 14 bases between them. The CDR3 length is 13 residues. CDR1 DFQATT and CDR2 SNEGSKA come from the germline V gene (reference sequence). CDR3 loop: CSQRRAGSYEQYF. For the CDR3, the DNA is TGCAGTCAGCGACGAGCGGGCTCCTACGAGCAGTACTTC.

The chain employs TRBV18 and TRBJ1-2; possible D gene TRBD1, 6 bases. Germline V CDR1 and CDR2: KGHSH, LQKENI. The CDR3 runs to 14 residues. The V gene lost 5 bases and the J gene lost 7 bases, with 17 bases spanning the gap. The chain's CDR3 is CASSSFDRPIGYTF. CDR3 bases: TGTGCCAGCTCATCGTTTGACAGGCCTATTGGCTACACCTTC.

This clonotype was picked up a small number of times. The CDR3 spells CASSQVWGLYNSPLHF. DNA for the CDR3: TGCGCCAGCAGCCAAGTGTGGGGCCTATATAATTCACCCCTCCACTTT. This rearrangement joins TRBV4-1 to TRBJ1-6, with a possible D match to TRBD1 (5 bases). CDR1 MGHRA and CDR2 YSYEKL come from the germline V gene. With 1 base removed from V and 4 bases from J, the gap between germline ends came to 11 bases. The CDR3 contains 16 residues.

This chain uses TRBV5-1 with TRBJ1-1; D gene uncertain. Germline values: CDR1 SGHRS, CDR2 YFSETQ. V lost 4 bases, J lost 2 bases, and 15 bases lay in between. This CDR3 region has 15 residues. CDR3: CASSQLGGSNTEAFF. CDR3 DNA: TGCGCCAGCAGCCAGTTAGGCGGCTCTAACACTGAAGCTTTCTTT. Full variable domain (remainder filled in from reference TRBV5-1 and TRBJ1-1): KAGVTQTPRYLIKTRGQQVTLSCSPISGHRSVSWYQQTPGQGLQFLFEYFSETQRNKGNFPGRFSGRQFSNSRSEMNVSTLELGDSALYLCASSQLGGSNTEAFFGQGTRLTVV.

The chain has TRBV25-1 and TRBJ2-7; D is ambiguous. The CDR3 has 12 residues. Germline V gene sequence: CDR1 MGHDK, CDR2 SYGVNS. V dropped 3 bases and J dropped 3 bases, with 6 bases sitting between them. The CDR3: CASSDRYYEQYF. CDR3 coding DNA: TGTGCCAGCAGTGACAGGTACTACGAGCAGTACTTC.

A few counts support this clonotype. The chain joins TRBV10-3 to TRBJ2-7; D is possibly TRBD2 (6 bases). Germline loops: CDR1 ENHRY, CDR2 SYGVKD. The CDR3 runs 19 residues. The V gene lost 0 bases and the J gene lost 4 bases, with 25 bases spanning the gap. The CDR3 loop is CAISESSGRRVTIAYEQYF. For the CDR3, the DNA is TGTGCCATCAGTGAGTCGTCGGGGAGGAGGGTTACCATTGCGTACGAGCAGTACTTC.